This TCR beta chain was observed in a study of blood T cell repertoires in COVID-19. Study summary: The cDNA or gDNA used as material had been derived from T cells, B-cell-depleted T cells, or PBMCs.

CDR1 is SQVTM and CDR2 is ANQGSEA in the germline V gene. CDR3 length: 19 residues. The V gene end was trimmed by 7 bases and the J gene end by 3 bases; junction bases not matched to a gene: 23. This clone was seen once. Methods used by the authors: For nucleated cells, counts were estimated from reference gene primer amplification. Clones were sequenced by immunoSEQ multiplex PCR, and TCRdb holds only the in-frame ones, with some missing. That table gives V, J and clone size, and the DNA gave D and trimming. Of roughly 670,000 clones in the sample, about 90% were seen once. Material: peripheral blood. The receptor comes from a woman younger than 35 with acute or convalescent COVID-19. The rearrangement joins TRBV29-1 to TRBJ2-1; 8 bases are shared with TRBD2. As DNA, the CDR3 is TGCAGCGGCCGCGGGCCTATTGAGGCTAGCGGGCTCCTCTACAATGAGCAGTTCTTC. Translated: CSGRGPIEASGLLYNEQFF.